The 28 T cell receptor beta chains below come from one sample, sequenced in a study of Ad26.COV2.S vaccination and SARS-CoV-2 variants (dated by TCRdb to the early 2020s). The treatment or condition label, read with the paper, signifies: roughly 20 received Ad26.COV2.S at low or high dose, single or two shots; several received placebo; per-sample allocation not given. For vaccine and placebo recipients, repertoires were sequenced using samples collected on day 63 after the first injection. The receptor library was made with the immunoSEQ multiplex PCR assay. Here the immuneACCESS table is served through TCRdb, limited to in-frame sequences with V and J called. Missing clones are a known gap in these copies; in checked studies unresolved V genes cover under half, and the rest lacks a known reason. The sample records 200,000 to 250,000 clones, over 75% of which are singletons. The ten top clones hold 9.5% to 12% of the sample.

Sequences were derived from peripheral blood, sampled in a trial of Ad26.COV2.S vaccine versus placebo. The receptors shown here come from a person aged 18 to 65 who received the Ad26.COV2.S COVID-19 vaccine or a placebo.

Concerning this clone: The sample contains more than one DNA sequence encoding this CDR3. The rearrangement joins TRBV7-2 to TRBJ2-7, with a possible D match to TRBD2 (7 bases). Germline V gene data show CDR1 as SGHTA and CDR2 as FQGNSA. This CDR3 region has 14 residues. Between the trimmed V and J ends, which lost 5 bases and 2 bases, there was a span of 13 bases. The DNA of the CDR3 is TGTGCCAGCAGCCCGAGGGGGGGAGCCTACGAGCAGTACTTC. Amino acids: CASSPRGGAYEQYF. Full variable domain (rest looked up from reference TRBV7-2 and TRBJ2-7): GAGVSQSPSNKVTEKGKDVELRCDPISGHTALYWYRQSLGQGLEFLIYFQGNSAPDKSGLPSDRFSAERTGGSVSTLTIQRTQQEDSAVYLCASSPRGGAYEQYFGPGTRLTVT.

The chain carries TRBV30 and TRBJ2-3, with D maybe TRBD2 (5 bases). This CDR3 contains 15 residues. The V end lost 2 bases, the J end lost 7 bases, and 19 bases lay between the germline ends. Germline CDR1 and CDR2: GTSNPN and SVGIG (reference sequence). CDR3 bases: TGTGCCTGGAGTCAAACTAGTAGGTTAAGCCATACGCAGTATTTT. It is translated as CAWSQTSRLSHTQYF.

The CDR3 sequence: CASSPLLRAANTGELFF. CDR3 nucleotide sequence: TGTGCCAGCTCACCTCTTTTGAGGGCGGCGAACACCGGGGAGCTGTTTTTT. The rearrangement joins TRBV18 to TRBJ2-2, with D perhaps TRBD2 (5 bases). This CDR3 contains 17 residues. CDR1 is KGHSH and CDR2 is LQKENI in the germline V gene. V lost 3 bases and J lost 0, with 14 bases in between.

This chain uses TRBV9 with TRBJ1-1; D is undetermined. Trimming pared 0 bases from V and 0 bases from J, leaving 9 bases between. CDR1 SGDLS and CDR2 YYNGEE come from the germline V gene. There are 15 residues in the CDR3. CDR3 protein: CASSVATGVNTEAFF. CDR3 nucleotides: TGTGCCAGCAGCGTAGCTACCGGAGTGAACACTGAAGCTTTCTTT.

This clone came up once. J is TRBJ1-4 and V is TRBV15; D is unclear. The V and J ends lost 0 bases and 3 bases respectively, with 20 bases between them. The CDR3 spans 19 residues. The germline gives CDR1 LNHNV, CDR2 YYDKDF (reference sequence). This chain's CDR3 is CATSRDWEKGWYANEKLFF. Written as DNA, the CDR3 is TGTGCCACCAGCAGAGATTGGGAAAAGGGATGGTACGCTAATGAAAAACTGTTTTTT.

The chain carries TRBV4-2 and TRBJ1-2; the D is unclear. The CDR3 length is 13 residues. V lost 2 bases and J lost 1, with 5 bases in between. Germline CDR1 and CDR2: LGHNA and YNFKEQ. The CDR3 is CASSQTDNYGYTF. The CDR3 region has the DNA TGTGCCAGCAGCCAAACGGATAACTATGGCTACACCTTC.

The genes are TRBV19 and TRBJ2-3; a possible D gene is TRBD2 (5 bases). This CDR3 has 12 residues. The V gene lost 5 bases and the J gene lost 5 bases, with 8 bases spanning the gap. From germline, CDR1 is LNHDA and CDR2 SQIVND (reference sequence). The CDR3 DNA follows: TGTGCCAGTAGTCCGAGGGTAGATACGCAGTATTTT. It encodes CASSPRVDTQYF.

The J gene is TRBJ2-1, the V gene TRBV27; TRBD1 matches at 11 bases. The CDR3 covers 17 residues. Trimming cost V 4 bases and J 5 bases; bases outside gene matches: 10. Per the germline V gene, CDR1 is MNHEY and CDR2 is SMNVEV (reference sequence). For the CDR3, the DNA is TGTGCCAGCAGTTCGGGGGACAGGGGGTTTCGGGACAATGAGCAGTTCTTC. Residues: CASSSGDRGFRDNEQFF.

This clone was seen a few times. The sample has other DNA sequences that encode this CDR3 too. The V gene is TRBV11-2, the J gene TRBJ1-1; perhaps TRBD1 as D (5 bases). This CDR3 has 13 amino acids. CDR1 is SGHAT, CDR2 FQNNGV, per germline. V dropped 1 base and J dropped 5 bases, with 8 bases sitting between them. CDR3 sequence (DNA): TGTGCCAGCAGCTTAGCGGGGGGGACTGAAGCTTTCTTT. Protein: CASSLAGGTEAFF.

The chain joins TRBV28 to TRBJ2-5; D is unresolved. The V gene lost 5 bases and the J gene lost 7 bases, with 14 bases spanning the gap. The CDR3 totals 13 residues. Germline V CDR1 and CDR2: MDHEN, SYDVKM. As DNA, the CDR3 is TGTGCCAGCAGTCCACCGGGCGGATGGACCCAGTACTTC. Protein sequence: CASSPPGGWTQYF.

CDR3 region: CASSEGSKKLFF. The CDR3 DNA reads as TGTGCCAGCAGTGAGGGGTCCAAAAAACTGTTTTTT. The chain links TRBV25-1 to TRBJ1-4; D unclear. The germline CDR1 and CDR2 sequences are MGHDK and SYGVNS. The V and J ends lost 3 bases and 9 bases respectively, with 8 bases between them. CDR3 length equals 12 residues.

The V gene is TRBV7-5, the J gene TRBJ1-5; the table assigns TRBD1, which was not confirmed against the DNA. TRBV7-5 corresponds to a pseudogene. CDR3 length equals 14 residues. The CDR3 coding sequence is TGTGCCAGAAGCGCAGGGGGTAGCAATCAGCCCCAGCATTTT. Amino acids: CARSAGGSNQPQHF.

The chain is built from TRBV7-9 and TRBJ2-3, with 7 positions matching TRBD1. This CDR3 is built from 13 residues. Germline V gene sequence: CDR1 SEHNR, CDR2 FQNEAQ (reference sequence). V shed 4 bases and J 6 bases; nucleotides not matched to a gene: 4. The CDR3, as DNA: TGTGCCAGCAGCTCCCCCAGGGGGGATACGCAGTATTTT. Translated, it gives CASSSPRGDTQYF.

The chain links TRBV5-1 to TRBJ1-4; D perhaps matches TRBD1 (6 bases). Trimming pared 3 bases from V and 5 bases from J, leaving 17 bases between. The CDR3 spans 16 residues. Per the germline V gene, CDR1 is SGHRS and CDR2 is YFSETQ. CDR3 residues: CASSSSLTGGNEKLFF. CDR3 coding DNA: TGCGCCAGCAGCTCCAGCCTGACAGGAGGGAATGAAAAACTGTTTTTT.

The V gene is TRBV30, the J gene TRBJ2-7; D ambiguous. The CDR3 has 13 amino acids. Trimming removed 1 base from V and 5 bases from J, with 12 bases in between. Germline V gene data show CDR1 as GTSNPN and CDR2 as SVGIG (reference sequence). The CDR3, as DNA: TGTGCCTGGAGTGCATTTAAGGGCAACGAGCAGTACTTC. Protein sequence: CAWSAFKGNEQYF.

The rearrangement uses TRBV7-9 and TRBJ2-1; 13 bases map to TRBD2. Germline lookup yields CDR1 SEHNR and CDR2 FQNEAQ (reference sequence). Trimming at V came to 3 bases and at J to 9 bases, leaving 8 bases not matched to a gene. CDR3 length: 16 residues. The CDR3 nucleotides are TGTGCCAGCAGCTTTAGTACCGGACTAGCGGGAGCTGAGCAGTTCTTC. As protein: CASSFSTGLAGAEQFF.

The rearrangement links TRBV4-3 to TRBJ2-2; TRBD1 matches at 7 bases. CDR1 and CDR2 (germline): LGHNA, YSLEER. The CDR3 consists of 16 residues. With 0 bases clipped from V and 6 bases from J, the junction kept 7 bases outside the gene matches. For the CDR3, the DNA is TGCGCCAGCAGCCAAGACTCTAGGGGGCGGGCCGGGGAGCTGTTTTTT. This codes for CASSQDSRGRAGELFF.

This sequence joins TRBV28 and TRBJ1-5; TRBD1 matches at 7 bases. Germline V CDR1 and CDR2: MDHEN, SYDVKM. The CDR3 runs 17 residues. V trimming: 8 bases; J trimming: 2 bases; junction bases outside the gene matches: 15. The CDR3 nucleotides read TGTGCCAGCGGACACGGACAGGCCTTGCGAGGCAATCAGCCCCAGCATTTT. Translated: CASGHGQALRGNQPQHF.

This clone was recorded once. This chain links TRBV21-1 with TRBJ2-2. TRBV21-1 is labeled a pseudogene. The CDR3 contains 16 residues. The chain's CDR3 is CASSKRAAANTGELFF. The DNA of the CDR3 is TGTGCCAGCAGCAAACGGGCCGCCGCGAACACCGGGGAGCTGTTTTTT.

The rearrangement uses TRBV10-3 and TRBJ2-3; D not resolved. CDR3 size: 18 residues. CDR1 is ENHRY, CDR2 SYGVKD, per germline. V gave up 5 bases and J gave up 2 bases, with 23 bases separating them. The CDR3 here is CAISPESTRNGFTDTQYF. CDR3 DNA sequence: TGTGCCATCAGTCCGGAGAGTACCCGGAACGGCTTCACAGATACGCAGTATTTT.

This rearrangement joins TRBV3-1 (or the pseudogene TRBV3-2) to TRBJ1-3; no reliable D call. From germline, CDR1 is LGHDT and CDR2 YNNKEL (reference sequence). The CDR3 sequence is 16 residues long. The V gene lost 0 bases and the J gene lost 6 bases, with 15 bases spanning the gap. This CDR3 reads CASSQDLGRMANTIYF. The CDR3 DNA reads TGTGCCAGCAGCCAAGATCTCGGCAGGATGGCAAACACCATATATTTT.

This sequence joins TRBV6-2 or TRBV6-3 and TRBJ2-2; maybe TRBD1 (6 bases). The CDR3 has 11 residues. Trimming took 6 bases from V and 8 from J, leaving 7 bases between them. From germline, CDR1 is MNHEY and CDR2 SVGEGT. CDR3 coding DNA: TGTGCCAGCAGCCAGGGGGGGGAGCTGTTTTTT. This encodes CASSQGGELFF.

The gene calls are TRBV6-5 and TRBJ1-2; 7 bases match TRBD1. The CDR3 is made up of 12 amino acids. Germline V CDR1 and CDR2: MNHEY, SVGAGI. V lost 4 bases to trimming and J lost 6 bases; unmatched junction nucleotides: 2. The CDR3 sequence is CASSSRGNGYTF. In DNA form, the CDR3 reads TGTGCCAGCAGTTCCAGGGGGAATGGCTACACCTTC.

This sequence joins TRBV3-1 (or the pseudogene TRBV3-2) and TRBJ1-1, with D unclear. Germline V lookup: CDR1 LGHDT, CDR2 YNNKEL (reference sequence). Trimming removed 1 base from V and 0 bases from J, with 9 bases in between. The CDR3 contains 15 residues. The CDR3 DNA reads TGTGCCAGCAGCCAAGCTTCTCTTTTGAACACTGAAGCTTTCTTT. Translating gives CASSQASLLNTEAFF.

V is TRBV5-1 and J is TRBJ1-1; TRBD1 matches 9 bases. This CDR3 has 13 residues. V lost 4 bases and J lost 6; bases outside the gene matches: 4. In germline, CDR1 is SGHRS, CDR2 YFSETQ. CDR3 nucleotide sequence: TGCGCCAGCAGCAGGACAGGGGTGGCTGAAGCTTTCTTT. Residues: CASSRTGVAEAFF.

The chain uses TRBV5-1 and TRBJ2-7; 11 positions agree with TRBD2. Per the germline V gene, CDR1 is SGHRS and CDR2 is YFSETQ. Unmatched junction bases numbered 3, after V lost 1 base and J lost 6 bases. The CDR3 extends over 14 amino acids. The CDR3 reads CASSLSGTSGEQYF. The CDR3, as DNA: TGCGCCAGCAGCTTGTCCGGGACTAGCGGCGAGCAGTACTTC.

This clone came up a few times. This CDR3 reads CASGSLAGGPATQYF. CDR3 DNA sequence: TGTGCCAGCGGATCCTTGGCTGGGGGCCCCGCGACGCAGTATTTT. V is TRBV28 and J is TRBJ2-3; D may be TRBD1 (6 bases). The V end lost 8 bases, the J end lost 9 bases, and 24 bases lay between the germline ends. The CDR3 runs 15 residues. Germline assignment: CDR1 MDHEN and CDR2 SYDVKM.

V and J are TRBV4-3 and TRBJ2-2; D is perhaps TRBD1 (7 bases). The V and J ends lost 2 bases and 4 bases respectively, with 17 bases between them. Germline-derived CDR1 and CDR2 are LGHNA and YSLEER. The CDR3 length is 17 residues. The CDR3 sequence: CASSQSQGGVGTGELFF. The CDR3 nucleotides are TGCGCCAGCAGCCAATCTCAGGGGGGCGTGGGCACCGGGGAGCTGTTTTTT.